The present T cell receptor beta chain was sequenced within a study of a mutant IDH1 vaccine in newly diagnosed glioma. Study context: Former treatment meant radiotherapy, temozolomide, or both; the majority had gotten both.

As to time point: week 11, during vaccination. All doses held 300 ug of mutant IDH1 20-mer peptide, with topical imiquimod. TCRdb keeps only in-frame clones here, not all; method: immunoSEQ multiplex PCR. Of 55,000 or so clones in the sample, around 90% were seen once. This clone has only one observation. Its antigen is unknown. Germline values: CDR1 SEHNR, CDR2 FQNEAQ (reference sequence). The CDR3 length is 15 residues. J lost 8 bases, V lost 2 bases, and 7 bases had no gene match. Sequenced here: PBMCs, sampled from a glioma patient whose treatment included an IDH1 peptide vaccine. The receptor comes from a man aged 50 to 59 with glioma. The chain uses TRBV7-9 and TRBJ1-2; 11 bases fit TRBD1. This chain's CDR3 is CASSLPGQGARGYTF. In DNA form, the CDR3 reads TGTGCCAGCAGCTTACCTGGACAGGGGGCGAGGGGCTACACCTTC. The full variable domain, with the rest looked up from reference TRBV7-9 and TRBJ1-2, is DTGVSQNPRHKITKRGQNVTFRCDPISEHNRLYWYRQTLGQGPEFLTYFQNEAQLEKSRLLSDRFSAERPKGSFSTLEIQRTEQGDSAMYLCASSLPGQGARGYTFGSGTRLTVV.